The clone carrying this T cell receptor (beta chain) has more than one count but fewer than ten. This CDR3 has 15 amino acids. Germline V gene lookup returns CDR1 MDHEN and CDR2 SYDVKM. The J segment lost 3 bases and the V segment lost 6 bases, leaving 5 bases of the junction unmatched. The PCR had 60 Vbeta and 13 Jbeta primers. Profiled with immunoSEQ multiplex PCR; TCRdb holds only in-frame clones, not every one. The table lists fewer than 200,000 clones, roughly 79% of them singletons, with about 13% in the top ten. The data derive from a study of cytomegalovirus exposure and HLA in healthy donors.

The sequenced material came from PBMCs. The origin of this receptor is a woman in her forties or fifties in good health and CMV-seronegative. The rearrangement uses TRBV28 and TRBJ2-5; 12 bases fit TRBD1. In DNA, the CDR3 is TGTGCCAGCAGCAAGGGACAGGGGGCCAAAGAGACCCAGTACTTC. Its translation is CASSKGQGAKETQYF.